This T cell receptor beta chain was recorded in a study of T cells in Graves' hyperthyroidism and ophthalmopathy. TCR beta CDR3 regions were amplified from RNA. The HTBI primer set was used in a first-round RT-PCR of the TCR CDR3. MiXCR, run by TCRdb on the multiplex PCR reads, gives a single entry per CDR3 protein. The sample yields roughly 700,000 distinct CDR3 sequences, roughly a third seen once. This clonotype was counted between two and nine times. The germline CDR1 and CDR2 sequences are MNHEY and SVGAGI. CDR3 length: 14 amino acids. V dropped 10 bases and J dropped 8 bases, with 20 bases sitting between them.

The sample taken for sequencing was blood. V gene TRBV6-5 combines with J gene TRBJ1-4; D unclear. The receptor's source is a woman aged 40 to 50 with Graves' hyperthyroidism. The CDR3: CATPTPLTEEKLFF. DNA for the CDR3: TGTGCCACACCCACGCCCCTAACAGAGGAAAAACTGTTTTTT.